Below, 2 T cell receptor beta chains from the same sample are listed, as sequenced in a study of cytomegalovirus exposure and HLA in healthy donors. 13 Jbeta primers and 60 Vbeta primers were used for the PCR. Sequenced by immunoSEQ multiplex PCR; TCRdb stores in-frame clones only, minus some. Altogether approximately 92,000 clones are present, 65% to 85% being singletons, with the ten largest covering 1% to 1.5%. What was sequenced was PBMCs. The receptors were sampled from a girl aged 2 to 10 in good health and CMV-seropositive.

A single count supports this clone. V usage is TRBV30 and J usage is TRBJ1-1; a weak D match, TRBD1 (6 bases). This CDR3 contains 11 residues. Germline CDR1 and CDR2: GTSNPN and SVGIG (reference sequence). The V and J ends lost 4 bases and 6 bases respectively, with 9 bases between them. DNA for the CDR3: TGTGCCTGGAACAGGGTTTCTGAAGCTTTCTTT. The encoded protein is CAWNRVSEAFF.

The chain employs TRBV28 and TRBJ1-5, with D possibly TRBD1 on 6 matching bases. This CDR3 is built from 13 residues. The V gene's germline CDR1 is MDHEN and CDR2 SYDVKM. Deletions cut 2 bases from V and 15 bases from J, with 17 bases between. The CDR3: CASSLVGQTLWHF. CDR3 nucleotides: TGTGCCAGCAGTTTAGTTGGACAGACTCTTTGGCATTTT.